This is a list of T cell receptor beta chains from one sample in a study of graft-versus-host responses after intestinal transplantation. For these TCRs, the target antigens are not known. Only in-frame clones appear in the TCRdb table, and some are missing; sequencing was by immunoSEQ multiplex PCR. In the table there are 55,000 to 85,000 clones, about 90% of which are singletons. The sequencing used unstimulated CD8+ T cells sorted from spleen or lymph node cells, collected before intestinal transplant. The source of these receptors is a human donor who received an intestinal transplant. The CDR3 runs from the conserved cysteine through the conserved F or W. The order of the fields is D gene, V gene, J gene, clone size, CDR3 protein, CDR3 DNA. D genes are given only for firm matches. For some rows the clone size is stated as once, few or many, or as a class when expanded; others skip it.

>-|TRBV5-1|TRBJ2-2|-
CASSEGTYGATGELFF
TGCGCCAGCAGCGAAGGGACATACGGGGCCACCGGGGAGCTGTTTTTT
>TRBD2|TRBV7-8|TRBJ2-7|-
CASSLGAGGYEQYF
TGTGCCAGCAGCTTAGGAGCGGGAGGCTACGAGCAGTACTTC
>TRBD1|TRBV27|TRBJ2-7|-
CASSLRGPGVRHEQYF
TGTGCCAGCAGTTTAAGGGGGCCAGGGGTTCGCCACGAGCAGTACTTC
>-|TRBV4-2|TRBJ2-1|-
CASSPIPRDSNNEQFF
TGTGCCAGCAGCCCAATACCCCGGGACTCCAACAATGAGCAGTTCTTC
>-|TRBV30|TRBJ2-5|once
CAWTPGETQYF
TGTGCCTGGACCCCCGGGGAGACCCAGTACTTC
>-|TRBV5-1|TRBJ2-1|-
CASSLDWGLVYNEQFF
TGCGCCAGCAGCTTGGATTGGGGACTCGTTTACAATGAGCAGTTCTTC
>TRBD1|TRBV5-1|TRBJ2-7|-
CASSFRQGLYEQYF
TGCGCCAGCAGCTTTAGACAGGGGCTATACGAGCAGTACTTC
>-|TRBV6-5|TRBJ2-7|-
CASSDTGSSYEQYF
TGTGCCAGCAGTGACACAGGGAGCTCCTACGAGCAGTACTTC
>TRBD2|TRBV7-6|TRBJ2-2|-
CASSARFKREGFGELFF
TGTGCCAGCAGCGCCCGGTTCAAGCGGGAGGGGTTCGGGGAGCTGTTTTTT
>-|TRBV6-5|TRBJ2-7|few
CASGPNLLEQYF
TGTGCCAGCGGCCCAAACCTTCTCGAGCAGTACTTC
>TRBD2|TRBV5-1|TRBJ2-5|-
CASRPGTSGGYQETQYF
TGCGCCAGCAGGCCTGGGACTAGCGGGGGGTACCAAGAGACCCAGTACTTC
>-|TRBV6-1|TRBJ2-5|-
CASSEGPGQETQYF
TGTGCCAGCAGTGAGGGTCCGGGCCAAGAGACCCAGTACTTC
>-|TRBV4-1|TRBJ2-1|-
CASSQVRRPQYNEQFF
TGCGCCAGCAGCCAAGTCCGGAGGCCTCAATACAATGAGCAGTTCTTC
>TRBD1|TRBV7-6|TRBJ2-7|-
CASSQGARGPSYEQYF
TGTGCCAGCAGCCAGGGGGCCAGGGGGCCCTCCTACGAGCAGTACTTC
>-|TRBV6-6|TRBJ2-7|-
CASSYSRIAELYEQYF
TGTGCCAGCAGTTACTCTAGGATAGCGGAACTCTACGAGCAGTACTTC
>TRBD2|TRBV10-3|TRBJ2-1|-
CAISDLAGRYNEQFF
TGTGCCATCAGTGATTTAGCGGGAAGGTACAATGAGCAGTTCTTC